The clone carrying this TCR beta chain was seen more than once but under ten times. Its target is not known. PCR amplification relied on 60 Vbeta primers (plus 13 Jbeta primers). Assay used: immunoSEQ multiplex PCR; TCRdb lists only in-frame clones, some missing. The sample yields some 200,000 clones, about an eighth seen once. The sample is drawn from a study of cytomegalovirus exposure and HLA in healthy donors. Study findings and constraints: As a later analysis revealed, the rate of TCR association differed by HLA locus, with DRB1 most and HLA-C fewest.

The CDR3 sequence is 15 residues long. V lost 2 bases and J 5 bases, leaving 13 bases between the germline ends. Germline V lookup: CDR1 MNHEY, CDR2 SVGAGI. Sequenced sample: PBMCs. V and J are TRBV6-5 and TRBJ1-5; D gene ambiguous. The clonotype comes from a man aged 45 to 65 in good health and CMV-seropositive. CDR3 sequence reads: CASSYGRGGDQPQHF. CDR3 nucleotide sequence: TGTGCCAGCAGTTACGGGCGGGGAGGCGATCAGCCCCAGCATTTT.